These T cell receptor beta chains were read from a single sample in a study of cytomegalovirus exposure and HLA in healthy donors. TCRdb's table, derived via immunoSEQ multiplex PCR, lists solely in-frame clones and lacks some. The repertoire consists of about 110,000 clones, with around 85% occurring once and the leading ten covering roughly 3%. Sequencing was done on a sample of PBMCs. The receptors shown here come from a woman between 18 and 29 years old in good health and CMV-seronegative. Both conserved end residues are part of each CDR3. Fields, in order: V gene, J gene, clone size, D gene, CDR3 DNA, CDR3 protein. The D gene is left open where the match is weak. Part of the rows lack a size; the others show once, few, many or a class for expanded clones.

V gene: TRBV11-3; J gene: TRBJ2-3; clone size: -; D gene: TRBD2; CDR3 DNA: TGTGCCAGCAGCTTCGGGGGGGCCACAGATACGCAGTATTTT; CDR3 protein: CASSFGGATDTQYF
V gene: TRBV5-1; J gene: TRBJ2-1; clone size: -; D gene: TRBD2; CDR3 DNA: TGCGCCAGCAGCATGGGACTAGCGGGGGTCCACGGTTACAATGAGCAGTTCTTC; CDR3 protein: CASSMGLAGVHGYNEQFF
V gene: TRBV29-1; J gene: TRBJ2-3; clone size: -; D gene: TRBD1; CDR3 DNA: TGCAGCGCAGGACCCCTACAGGGGTTCTCTAGCACAGATACGCAGTATTTT; CDR3 protein: CSAGPLQGFSSTDTQYF
V gene: TRBV5-1; J gene: TRBJ2-5; clone size: -; D gene: TRBD2; CDR3 DNA: TGCGCCAGCAGCAGGGGCGGGGGACTAGAGACCCAGTACTTC; CDR3 protein: CASSRGGGLETQYF
V gene: TRBV2; J gene: TRBJ1-2; clone size: -; D gene: -; CDR3 DNA: TGTGCCAGCAACCGACAGGATGGCTACACCTTC; CDR3 protein: CASNRQDGYTF
V gene: TRBV9; J gene: TRBJ2-3; clone size: -; D gene: -; CDR3 DNA: TGTGCCAGCAGTATGGCTAGTCGTGGAGATACGCAGTATTTT; CDR3 protein: CASSMASRGDTQYF
V gene: TRBV6-1; J gene: TRBJ1-2; clone size: -; D gene: TRBD1; CDR3 DNA: TGTGCCAGCAGTGAAGCCCCGACAGGGAATGATGGCTACACCTTC; CDR3 protein: CASSEAPTGNDGYTF
V gene: TRBV7-9; J gene: TRBJ2-2; clone size: -; D gene: -; CDR3 DNA: TGTGCCAGCAGCCCCGTAACTATCACCGGGGAGCTGTTTTTT; CDR3 protein: CASSPVTITGELFF
V gene: TRBV28; J gene: TRBJ1-2; clone size: -; D gene: -; CDR3 DNA: TGTGCCAGCAGTGACCGACAGGAGCCCTACACCTTC; CDR3 protein: CASSDRQEPYTF
V gene: TRBV7-7; J gene: TRBJ2-1; clone size: -; D gene: TRBD1; CDR3 DNA: TGTGCCAGCACCCCGGGACAGGGGCTTGAGGGTGAGCAGTTCTTC; CDR3 protein: CASTPGQGLEGEQFF
V gene: TRBV2; J gene: TRBJ1-5; clone size: few; D gene: -; CDR3 DNA: TGTGCCAGCAGCGCGGGTCGCGGGAATCAGCCCCAGCATTTT; CDR3 protein: CASSAGRGNQPQHF